The clone carrying this TCR beta chain occurred a few times. Clones were read by immunoSEQ multiplex PCR, and TCRdb kept only the in-frame ones, dropping some. The sample lists over 120,000 clones; about 80% were seen once. The sample comes from a study of blood T cell repertoires in COVID-19. Per germline, CDR1 SGHRS and CDR2 YFSETQ. With 0 bases removed from V and 6 bases from J, the gap between germline ends came to 10 bases. The CDR3 covers 15 residues. The sequenced sample consisted of PBMCs or T cells enriched from blood (not recorded which). The sequence derives from a man aged 50-60 years who had recovered from COVID-19. The V gene is TRBV5-1, the J gene TRBJ1-6; maybe TRBD1 (5 bases). CDR3 loop: CASSLEGEANSPLHF. CDR3 sequence (DNA): TGCGCCAGCAGCTTGGAAGGGGAGGCTAATTCACCCCTCCACTTT.